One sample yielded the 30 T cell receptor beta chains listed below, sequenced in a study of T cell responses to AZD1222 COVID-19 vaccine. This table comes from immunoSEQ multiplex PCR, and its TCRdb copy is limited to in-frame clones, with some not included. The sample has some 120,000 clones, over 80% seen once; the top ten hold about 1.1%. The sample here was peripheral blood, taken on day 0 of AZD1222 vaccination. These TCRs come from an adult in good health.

The CDR3 DNA is TGTGCCAGCAGCTTATCAAGGGGGGGTGGCTATGGCTACACCTTC. It is translated as CASSLSRGGGYGYTF. V and J are TRBV7-8 and TRBJ1-2; a weak D match, TRBD1 (6 bases). Trimming left V 2 bases short and J 4 bases short, with 14 bases between. The CDR3 is 15 amino acids. Germline lookup yields CDR1 SGHVS and CDR2 FQNEAQ.

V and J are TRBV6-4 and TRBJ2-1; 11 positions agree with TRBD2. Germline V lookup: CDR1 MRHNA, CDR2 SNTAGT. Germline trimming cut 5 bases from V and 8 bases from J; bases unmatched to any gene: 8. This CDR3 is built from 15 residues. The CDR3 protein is CASSRLAGTAHEQFF. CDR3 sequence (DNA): TGTGCCAGCAGTAGACTAGCGGGAACCGCACATGAGCAGTTCTTC.

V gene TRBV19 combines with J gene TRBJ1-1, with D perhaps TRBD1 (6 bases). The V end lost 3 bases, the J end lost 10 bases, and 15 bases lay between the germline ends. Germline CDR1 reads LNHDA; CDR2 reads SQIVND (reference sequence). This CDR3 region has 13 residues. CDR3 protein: CASSIQTGAGAFF. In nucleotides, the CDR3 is TGTGCCAGTAGTATCCAGACGGGGGCGGGAGCTTTCTTT. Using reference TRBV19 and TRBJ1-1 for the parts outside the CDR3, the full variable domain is DGGITQSPKYLFRKEGQNVTLSCEQNLNHDAMYWYRQDPGQGLRLIYYSQIVNDFQKGDIAEGYSVSREKKESFPLTVTSAQKNPTAFYLCASSIQTGAGAFFGQGTRLTVV.

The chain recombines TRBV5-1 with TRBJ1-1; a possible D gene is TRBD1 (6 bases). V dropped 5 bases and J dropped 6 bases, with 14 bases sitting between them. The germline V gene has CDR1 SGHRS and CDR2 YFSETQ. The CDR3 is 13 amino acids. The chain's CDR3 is CASRKTGIPEAFF. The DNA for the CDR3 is TGCGCCAGCAGAAAAACAGGGATCCCTGAAGCTTTCTTT.

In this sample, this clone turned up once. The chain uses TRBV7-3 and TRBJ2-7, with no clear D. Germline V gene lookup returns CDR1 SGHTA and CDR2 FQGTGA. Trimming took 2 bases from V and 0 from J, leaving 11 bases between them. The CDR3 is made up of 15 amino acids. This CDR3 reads CASSLALGLSYEQYF. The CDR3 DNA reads TGTGCCAGCAGCTTAGCGTTGGGCCTCTCCTACGAGCAGTACTTC.

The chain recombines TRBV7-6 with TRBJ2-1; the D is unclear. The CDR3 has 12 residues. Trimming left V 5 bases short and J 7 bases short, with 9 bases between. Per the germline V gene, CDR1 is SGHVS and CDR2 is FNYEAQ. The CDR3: CASSQGKNEQFF. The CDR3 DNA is TGTGCCAGCAGCCAAGGCAAAAATGAGCAGTTCTTC.

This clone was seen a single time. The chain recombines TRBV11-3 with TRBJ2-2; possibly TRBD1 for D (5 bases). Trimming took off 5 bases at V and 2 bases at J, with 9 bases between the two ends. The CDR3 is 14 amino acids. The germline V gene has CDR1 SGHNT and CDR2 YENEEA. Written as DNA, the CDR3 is TGTGCCAGCAGCCTGGGGCCCAACACCGGGGAGCTGTTTTTT. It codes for CASSLGPNTGELFF.

CDR3 amino acids: CASSLSVRDYEQYF. Here the CDR3 DNA reads TGCGCCAGCAGCTTGTCGGTTAGGGACTACGAGCAGTACTTC. The chain links TRBV5-1 to TRBJ2-7, with D uncertain. The germline V gene has CDR1 SGHRS and CDR2 YFSETQ. V was clipped by 1 base and J by 3 bases, with 11 bases between them. The CDR3 runs to 14 residues.

The chain's CDR3 is CSVGGTGGSGYTF. The CDR3 DNA sequence: TGCAGCGTTGGTGGGACAGGGGGAAGCGGCTACACCTTC. The rearrangement joins TRBV29-1 to TRBJ1-2; 11 nucleotides agree with TRBD1. The ends lost 4 bases at V and 8 bases at J; junction bases unmatched: 6. The CDR3 totals 13 residues. Germline-derived CDR1 and CDR2 are SQVTM and ANQGSEA. Looking up the rest from reference TRBV29-1 and TRBJ1-2 gives the full variable domain: SAVISQKPSRDICQRGTSLTIQCQVDSQVTMMFWYRQQPGQSLTLIATANQGSEATYESGFVIDKFPISRPNLTFSTLTVSNMSPEDSSIYLCSVGGTGGSGYTFGSGTRLTVV.

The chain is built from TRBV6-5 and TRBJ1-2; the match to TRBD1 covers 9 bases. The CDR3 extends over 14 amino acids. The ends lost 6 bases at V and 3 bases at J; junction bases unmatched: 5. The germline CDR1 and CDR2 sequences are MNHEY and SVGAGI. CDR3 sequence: CASSSYRGHYGYTF. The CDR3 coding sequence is TGTGCCAGCAGCTCATACAGGGGGCACTATGGCTACACCTTC.

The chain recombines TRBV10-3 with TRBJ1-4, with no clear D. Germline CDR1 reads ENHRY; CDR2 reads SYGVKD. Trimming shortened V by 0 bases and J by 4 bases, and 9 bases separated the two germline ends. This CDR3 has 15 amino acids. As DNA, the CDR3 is TGTGCCATCAGTGAGTCTTCGTCCTATAATGAAAAACTGTTTTTT. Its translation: CAISESSSYNEKLFF.

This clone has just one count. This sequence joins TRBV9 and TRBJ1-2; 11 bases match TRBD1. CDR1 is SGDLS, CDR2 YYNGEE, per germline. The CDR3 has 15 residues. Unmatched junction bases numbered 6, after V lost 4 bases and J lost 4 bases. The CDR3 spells CASSSRDRGAYGYTF. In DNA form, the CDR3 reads TGTGCCAGCAGCTCCCGGGACAGGGGGGCCTATGGCTACACCTTC.

DNA of the CDR3: TGTGCCAGCAGGGGTAACAGGGAATCAGAGCAGTTCTTC. This translates into CASRGNRESEQFF. V is TRBV2 and J is TRBJ2-1, with a tentative D call TRBD1 (6 bases). Germline-derived CDR1 and CDR2 are SNHLY and FYNNEI. The CDR3 covers 13 residues. Between the trimmed V and J ends, which lost 6 bases and 10 bases, there was a span of 16 bases.

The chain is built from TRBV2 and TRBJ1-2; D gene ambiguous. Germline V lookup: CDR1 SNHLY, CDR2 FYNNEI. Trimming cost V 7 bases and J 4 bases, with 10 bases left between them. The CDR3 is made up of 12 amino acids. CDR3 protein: CASTLRSYGYTF. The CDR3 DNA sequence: TGTGCCAGCACGCTGAGAAGCTATGGCTACACCTTC.

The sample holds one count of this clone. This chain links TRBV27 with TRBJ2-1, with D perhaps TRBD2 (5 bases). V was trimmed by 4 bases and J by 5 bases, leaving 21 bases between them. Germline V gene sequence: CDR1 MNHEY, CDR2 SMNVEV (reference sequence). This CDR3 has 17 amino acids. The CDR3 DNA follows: TGTGCCAGCAGTTCCCCGATTAGAGGGAGAAGTGACAATGAGCAGTTCTTC. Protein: CASSSPIRGRSDNEQFF.

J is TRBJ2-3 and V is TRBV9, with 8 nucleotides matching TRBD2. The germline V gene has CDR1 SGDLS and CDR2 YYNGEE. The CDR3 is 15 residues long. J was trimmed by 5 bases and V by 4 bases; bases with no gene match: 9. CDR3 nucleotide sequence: TGTGCCAGCAGCTCCCGGGAGGGCCTGAGAGATACGCAGTATTTT. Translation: CASSSREGLRDTQYF.

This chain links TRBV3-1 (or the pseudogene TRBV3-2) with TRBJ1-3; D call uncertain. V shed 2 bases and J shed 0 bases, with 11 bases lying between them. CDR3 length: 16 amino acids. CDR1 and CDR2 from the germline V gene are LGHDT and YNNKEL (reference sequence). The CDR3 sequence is CASSQRPTYSGNTIYF. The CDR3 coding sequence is TGTGCCAGCAGCCAAAGACCGACATACTCTGGAAACACCATATATTTT.

The CDR3 DNA is TGCGCCAGCAGCCGGACAGGGGAAGGAATGGCTAACTATGGCTACACCTTC. Translating gives CASSRTGEGMANYGYTF. The chain has TRBV4-1 and TRBJ1-2, with TRBD1 identical over 9 bases. CDR3 length: 17 amino acids. Per germline, CDR1 MGHRA and CDR2 YSYEKL. V was clipped by 4 bases and J by 0 bases; unmatched bases: 9.

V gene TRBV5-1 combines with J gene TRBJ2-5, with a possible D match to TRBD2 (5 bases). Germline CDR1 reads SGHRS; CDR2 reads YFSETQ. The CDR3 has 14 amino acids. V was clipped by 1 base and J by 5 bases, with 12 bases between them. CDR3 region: CASSLYVEVETQYF. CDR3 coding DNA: TGCGCCAGCAGCTTGTATGTGGAGGTGGAGACCCAGTACTTC. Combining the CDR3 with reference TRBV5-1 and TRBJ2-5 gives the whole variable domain KAGVTQTPRYLIKTRGQQVTLSCSPISGHRSVSWYQQTPGQGLQFLFEYFSETQRNKGNFPGRFSGRQFSNSRSEMNVSTLELGDSALYLCASSLYVEVETQYFGPGTRLLVL.

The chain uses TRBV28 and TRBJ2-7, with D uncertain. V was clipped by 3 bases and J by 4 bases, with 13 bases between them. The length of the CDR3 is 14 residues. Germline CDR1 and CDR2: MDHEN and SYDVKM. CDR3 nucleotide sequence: TGTGCCAGCAGTTTCCCCCGGGTCGTTTACGAGCAGTACTTC. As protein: CASSFPRVVYEQYF. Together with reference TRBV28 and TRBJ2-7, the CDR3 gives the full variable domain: DVKVTQSSRYLVKRTGEKVFLECVQDMDHENMFWYRQDPGLGLRLIYFSYDVKMKEKGDIPEGYSVSREKKERFSLILESASTNQTSMYLCASSFPRVVYEQYFGPGTRLTVT.

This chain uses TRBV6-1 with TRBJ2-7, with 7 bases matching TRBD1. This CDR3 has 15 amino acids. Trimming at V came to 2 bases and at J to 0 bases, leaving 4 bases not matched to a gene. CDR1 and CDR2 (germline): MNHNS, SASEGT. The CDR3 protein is CASSERQGLSYEQYF. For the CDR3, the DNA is TGTGCCAGCAGTGAAAGACAGGGCCTCTCCTACGAGCAGTACTTC.

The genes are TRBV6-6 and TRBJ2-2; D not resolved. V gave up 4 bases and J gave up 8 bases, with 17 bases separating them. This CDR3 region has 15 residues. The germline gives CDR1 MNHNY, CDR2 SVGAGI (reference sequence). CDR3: CASSFHGDRWGELFF. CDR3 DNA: TGTGCCAGCAGTTTCCATGGAGACCGGTGGGGGGAGCTGTTTTTT.

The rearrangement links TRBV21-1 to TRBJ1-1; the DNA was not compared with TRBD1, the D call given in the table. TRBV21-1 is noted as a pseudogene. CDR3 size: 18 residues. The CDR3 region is CASSSTETGNGGKTEAFF. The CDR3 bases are TGTGCCAGCAGCTCCACAGAGACGGGGAATGGGGGCAAAACTGAAGCTTTCTTT.

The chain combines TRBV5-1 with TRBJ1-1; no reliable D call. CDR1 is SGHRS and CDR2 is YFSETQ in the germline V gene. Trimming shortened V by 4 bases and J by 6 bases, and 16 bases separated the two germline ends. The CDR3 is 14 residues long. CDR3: CASSPFLSGPEAFF. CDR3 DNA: TGCGCCAGCAGCCCGTTTTTGAGTGGGCCTGAAGCTTTCTTT.

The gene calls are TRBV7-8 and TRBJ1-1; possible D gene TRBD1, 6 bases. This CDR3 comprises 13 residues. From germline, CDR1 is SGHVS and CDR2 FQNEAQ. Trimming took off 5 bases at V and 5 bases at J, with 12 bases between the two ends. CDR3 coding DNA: TGTGCCAGCAGCCAAGGGGGAGGTACTGAAGCTTTCTTT. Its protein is CASSQGGGTEAFF.

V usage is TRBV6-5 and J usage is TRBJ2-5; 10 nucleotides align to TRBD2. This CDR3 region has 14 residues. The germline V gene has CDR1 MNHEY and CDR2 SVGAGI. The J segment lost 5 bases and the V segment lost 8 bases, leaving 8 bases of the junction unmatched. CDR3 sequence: CASCRTSGPETQYF. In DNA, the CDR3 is TGTGCCAGCTGTAGGACTAGCGGCCCGGAGACCCAGTACTTC.

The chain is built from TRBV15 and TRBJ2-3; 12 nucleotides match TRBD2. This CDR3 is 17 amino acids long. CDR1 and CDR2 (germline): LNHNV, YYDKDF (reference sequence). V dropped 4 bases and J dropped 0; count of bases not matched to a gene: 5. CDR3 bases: TGTGCCACCAGCATTAAACTAGCGGGAGGTAGCACAGATACGCAGTATTTT. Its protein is CATSIKLAGGSTDTQYF.

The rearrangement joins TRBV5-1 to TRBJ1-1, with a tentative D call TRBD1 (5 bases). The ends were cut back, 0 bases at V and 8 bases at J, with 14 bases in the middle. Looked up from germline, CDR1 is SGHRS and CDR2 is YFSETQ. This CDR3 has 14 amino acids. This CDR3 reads CASSLGFGDREAFF. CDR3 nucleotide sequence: TGCGCCAGCAGCTTGGGATTCGGTGACAGAGAAGCTTTCTTT. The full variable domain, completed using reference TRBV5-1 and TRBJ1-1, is KAGVTQTPRYLIKTRGQQVTLSCSPISGHRSVSWYQQTPGQGLQFLFEYFSETQRNKGNFPGRFSGRQFSNSRSEMNVSTLELGDSALYLCASSLGFGDREAFFGQGTRLTVV.

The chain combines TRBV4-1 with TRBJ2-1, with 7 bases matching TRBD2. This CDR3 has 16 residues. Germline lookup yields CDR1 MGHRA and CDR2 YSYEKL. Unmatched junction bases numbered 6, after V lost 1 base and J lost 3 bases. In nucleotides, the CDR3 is TGCGCCAGCAGCCAAGTTGGGCTAGCGGTCTACAATGAGCAGTTCTTC. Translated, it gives CASSQVGLAVYNEQFF.

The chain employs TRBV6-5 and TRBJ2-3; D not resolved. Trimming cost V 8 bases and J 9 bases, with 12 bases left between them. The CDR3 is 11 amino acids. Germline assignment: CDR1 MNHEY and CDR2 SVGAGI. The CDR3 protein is CASSSGGTQYF. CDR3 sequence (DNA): TGTGCCAGCTCGTCGGGTGGAACGCAGTATTTT.